This entry lists 17 T cell receptor beta chains sequenced from one sample in a study of beta chain features in type 1 diabetes. Every isolated RNA sample was fully reverse transcribed, so sequencing captured expressed TCRB transcripts. Sequenced by immunoSEQ multiplex PCR; TCRdb stores in-frame clones only, minus some. The table records hundreds of thousands of clones, around 8% of them present only once. The sequenced material came from central memory CD4+ T cells from blood. These TCRs come from a woman aged 18-29 years in good health.

V is TRBV27 and J is TRBJ2-7; TRBD1 matches at 7 bases. The CDR3 covers 14 residues. The V segment lost 6 bases and the J segment 3 bases; nucleotides outside the gene matches: 8. The V gene's germline CDR1 is MNHEY and CDR2 SMNVEV (reference sequence). The DNA of the CDR3 is TGTGCCAGCAGCATGGACAGGCGAAGCTACGAGCAGTACTTC. Translated: CASSMDRRSYEQYF.

This clone has ten or more counts. This chain connects TRBV7-2 to TRBJ2-1; either TRBD1 or TRBD2 may fit D (6 bases each). V was cut by 1 base and J by 9 bases, with 16 bases left in between. The CDR3 is made up of 15 amino acids. Germline CDR1 and CDR2: SGHTA and FQGNSA. The CDR3 region has the DNA TGTGCCAGCAGCTTAGATGTGGGCAGGGGAGGTGAGCAGTTCTTC. Translating gives CASSLDVGRGGEQFF.

The CDR3 DNA sequence: TGTGCCAGCAGCCCTCTAGCGGGAGGGCCCTACGAGCAGTACTTC. It encodes CASSPLAGGPYEQYF. The V gene is TRBV7-3, the J gene TRBJ2-7; the match to TRBD2 covers 12 bases. Germline values: CDR1 SGHTA, CDR2 FQGTGA. This CDR3 comprises 15 residues. J lost 2 bases, V lost 5 bases, and 4 bases had no gene match.

The chain recombines TRBV29-1 with TRBJ2-1; TRBD1 or TRBD2 may be the D gene (5 bases each). The V gene's germline CDR1 is SQVTM and CDR2 ANQGSEA. V gave up 6 bases and J gave up 6 bases, with 18 bases separating them. This CDR3 is built from 14 residues. Written as DNA, the CDR3 is TGCAGCGTGACTCCGGGACCCACTATCAATGAGCAGTTCTTC. Translated, it gives CSVTPGPTINEQFF.

The sample holds a few counts of this clone. The J gene is TRBJ2-1, the V gene TRBV7-2; 8 bases align to TRBD1. This CDR3 comprises 17 residues. Germline loops: CDR1 SGHTA, CDR2 FQGNSA. V was clipped by 2 bases and J by 4 bases; unmatched bases: 10. The CDR3 loop reads CASSLMPAGGGYNEQFF. For the CDR3, the DNA is TGTGCCAGCAGCTTAATGCCGGCAGGGGGCGGTTACAATGAGCAGTTCTTC.

The gene calls are TRBV7-8 and TRBJ2-4; TRBD2 might be the D (6 bases). Trimming left V 0 bases short and J 5 bases short, with 11 bases between. The CDR3 covers 15 residues. CDR1 is SGHVS and CDR2 is FQNEAQ in the germline V gene. In nucleotides, the CDR3 is TGTGCCAGCAGCTTAGCGGATGGCGGGGAAAACATTCAGTACTTC. This sequence encodes CASSLADGGENIQYF. Full variable domain (missing parts from reference TRBV7-8 and TRBJ2-4): GAGVSQSPRYKVAKRGQDVALRCDPISGHVSLFWYQQALGQGPEFLTYFQNEAQLDKSGLPSDRFFAERPEGSVSTLKIQRTQQEDSAVYLCASSLADGGENIQYFGAGTRLSVL.

In this sample, this clone turned up a few times. The chain employs TRBV28 and TRBJ2-5; 10 nucleotides line up with TRBD2. This CDR3 region has 15 residues. V shed 7 bases, J shed 4 bases, and the junction held 9 bases outside the gene matches. CDR1 and CDR2 from the germline V gene are MDHEN and SYDVKM. The CDR3 loop is CASIPSGRAGETQYF. The CDR3, as DNA: TGTGCCAGCATCCCAAGCGGGAGGGCAGGAGAGACCCAGTACTTC. The full variable domain, its missing parts supplied by reference TRBV28 and TRBJ2-5, is DVKVTQSSRYLVKRTGEKVFLECVQDMDHENMFWYRQDPGLGLRLIYFSYDVKMKEKGDIPEGYSVSREKKERFSLILESASTNQTSMYLCASIPSGRAGETQYFGPGTRLLVL.

This clone came up a few times. This sequence joins TRBV7-9 and TRBJ2-5; 12 bases map to TRBD2. The germline gives CDR1 SEHNR, CDR2 FQNEAQ (reference sequence). This CDR3 has 17 amino acids. With 5 bases clipped from V and 3 bases from J, the junction kept 10 bases outside the gene matches. CDR3 residues: CASSEGLASGREETQYF. CDR3 bases: TGTGCCAGCAGCGAGGGCCTGGCTAGCGGGAGGGAAGAGACCCAGTACTTC.

V gene TRBV7-9 combines with J gene TRBJ1-1; 8 bases are shared with TRBD1. The germline CDR1 and CDR2 sequences are SEHNR and FQNEAQ (reference sequence). The length of the CDR3 is 11 residues. V trimming: 4 bases; J trimming: 8 bases; junction bases outside the gene matches: 0. CDR3 nucleotide sequence: TGTGCCAGCAGCTCAGGGGGCGAAGCTTTCTTT. This gives the protein CASSSGGEAFF.

This clone was seen more than once but under ten times. The chain combines TRBV6-1 with TRBJ2-3; TRBD2 matches 8 bases. The ends lost 7 bases at V and 4 bases at J; junction bases unmatched: 4. The CDR3 contains 13 residues. The germline V gene encodes CDR1 MNHNS and CDR2 SASEGT. The CDR3 loop reads CASKAGVADTQYF. DNA for the CDR3: TGTGCCAGCAAAGCGGGAGTCGCAGATACGCAGTATTTT.

The V call is TRBV7-9, the J call TRBJ2-3; TRBD2 agrees at 12 bases. Trimming removed 5 bases from V and 2 bases from J; junction bases left unmatched: 2. Germline lookup yields CDR1 SEHNR and CDR2 FQNEAQ (reference sequence). The length of the CDR3 is 15 residues. The DNA of the CDR3 is TGTGCCAGCAGCCGGACTAGCGGGAACACAGATACGCAGTATTTT. Protein product: CASSRTSGNTDTQYF.

The chain combines TRBV7-8 with TRBJ2-2, with 9 positions matching TRBD1. The CDR3 runs to 16 residues. CDR1 SGHVS and CDR2 FQNEAQ come from the germline V gene. Trimming cost V 3 bases and J 1 base; bases outside gene matches: 3. As DNA, the CDR3 is TGTGCCAGCAGCTTCGCGGGACAGGGGAACACCGGGGAGCTGTTTTTT. This sequence encodes CASSFAGQGNTGELFF.

This clone turned up a few times. The rearrangement links TRBV5-1 to TRBJ2-5, with TRBD2 matching over 12 bases. The CDR3 runs 16 residues. J gave up 4 bases and V 4 bases, and 8 bases lay outside the gene matches. CDR1 SGHRS and CDR2 YFSETQ come from the germline V gene. The CDR3 DNA follows: TGCGCCAGCAGCCAGACTAGCGGGAGCTCGTTAGAGACCCAGTACTTC. Translated: CASSQTSGSSLETQYF.

This chain joins TRBV7-2 and TRBJ1-2; D is unresolved. The ends were cut back, 3 bases at V and 0 bases at J, with 14 bases in the middle. The germline gives CDR1 SGHTA, CDR2 FQGNSA. The CDR3 extends over 16 amino acids. CDR3 sequence (DNA): TGTGCCAGCAGCTTTGCTGCAATAGTCGCTAACTATGGCTACACCTTC. Protein sequence: CASSFAAIVANYGYTF. The variable domain in full, completed from reference TRBV7-2 and TRBJ1-2, reads GAGVSQSPSNKVTEKGKDVELRCDPISGHTALYWYRQSLGQGLEFLIYFQGNSAPDKSGLPSDRFSAERTGGSVSTLTIQRTQQEDSAVYLCASSFAAIVANYGYTFGSGTRLTVV.

V is TRBV27 and J is TRBJ2-1; 7 positions agree with TRBD2. Germline V gene lookup returns CDR1 MNHEY and CDR2 SMNVEV (reference sequence). This CDR3 region has 14 residues. The V and J ends lost 5 bases and 12 bases, in that order; junction bases with no gene match: 13. The CDR3 sequence is CASSPTPSGSGQFF. For the CDR3, the DNA is TGTGCCAGCAGTCCAACACCTAGCGGCTCGGGGCAGTTCTTC.

V usage is TRBV9 and J usage is TRBJ2-7; 8 bases align to TRBD1. After removal of 0 bases from V and 1 base from J, the junction contained 3 bases not matched to a gene. CDR1 and CDR2 (germline): SGDLS, YYNGEE. The CDR3 has 15 amino acids. CDR3 coding DNA: TGTGCCAGCAGCGTAGGGACAGGGAGGTCCTACGAGCAGTACTTC. Its translation is CASSVGTGRSYEQYF.

This chain links TRBV7-8 with TRBJ2-7; TRBD1 is a possible D gene (6 bases). Trimming removed 1 base at V and 6 bases at J, with 13 bases between. The CDR3 consists of 14 residues. Germline V gene lookup returns CDR1 SGHVS and CDR2 FQNEAQ. CDR3 in DNA: TGTGCCAGCAGCTTAGATCAGGGGCCCCTCGAGCAGTACTTC. It encodes CASSLDQGPLEQYF.